This TCR beta chain is from a study of molecular identifiers for immune sequencing clone quantification. This clonotype has ten or more counts. Its antigen is undetermined. Findings and caveats of the study: Detection of one spiked Jurkat cell's TCR RNA reportedly worked in about a million naive cells.

Trimming took off 3 bases at V and 0 bases at J, with 13 bases between the two ends. CDR1 is LGHNA and CDR2 is YSLEER in the germline V gene. This CDR3 is built from 16 residues. TCRdb analysed the PCR reads with MiXCR anew, one entry per CDR3 protein. The repertoire holds 350,000 or so distinct CDR3 sequences, with around 21% as singletons. This sequence originates from a human donor in good health. Some libraries in this study had Jurkat cell RNA spiked in. Sequenced input: naive CD8+ T cells from blood, with Jurkat cell RNA spiked in. The subset here: FACS-sorted CD8+CD4-CCR7+CD45RA+ naive T cells. The chain joins TRBV4-3 to TRBJ2-3; no reliable D call. The CDR3 sequence is CASSQLQTTSTDTQYF. The CDR3 bases are TGCGCCAGCAGCCAGTTGCAGACCACCAGCACAGATACGCAGTATTTT.